The 25 T cell receptor beta chains below were found in one sample sequenced in a study of OX40 agonist ivuxolimab in advanced cancers. Sequenced by immunoSEQ multiplex PCR; TCRdb stores in-frame clones only, minus some. This sample has roughly 60,000 clones, with 86% found just once. This specimen was CD4+ or CD8+ T cells sorted from blood, taken in a trial of the OX40 agonist ivuxolimab. Receptors originate from an adult with an advanced solid tumor such as melanoma, head and neck, liver or kidney cancer.

The chain uses TRBV7-2 and TRBJ2-5; perhaps TRBD1 as D (6 bases). The germline V gene has CDR1 SGHTA and CDR2 FQGNSA. CDR3 length equals 14 residues. Trimming took 2 bases from V and 5 from J, leaving 12 bases between them. For the CDR3, the DNA is TGTGCCAGCAGCTTAAATCAGGGGCGGGAGACCCAGTACTTC. Amino acids: CASSLNQGRETQYF.

The CDR3 loop reads CASRTFGGDYSPLHF. The DNA for the CDR3 is TGTGCCAGTAGGACTTTTGGAGGGGATTATTCACCCCTCCACTTT. This chain uses TRBV19 with TRBJ1-6; possible D gene TRBD1, 5 bases. Per germline, CDR1 LNHDA and CDR2 SQIVND (reference sequence). The CDR3 has 15 amino acids. Trimming left V 6 bases short and J 8 bases short, with 17 bases between.

The V call is TRBV28, the J call TRBJ2-1; the D gene could be TRBD1 or TRBD2 (5 bases each). Germline CDR1 reads MDHEN; CDR2 reads SYDVKM. V lost 7 bases and J lost 10, with 32 bases in between. The CDR3 spans 18 residues. The CDR3 nucleotides are TGTGCCAGCAAACCCCCAGGGAGCCTGGGCCGCAGGGATCGGGAGCAGTTCTTC. Protein product: CASKPPGSLGRRDREQFF.

The chain carries TRBV7-2 and TRBJ2-7; TRBD1 matches 7 bases. The CDR3 consists of 15 residues. V lost 1 base, J lost 3 bases, and 6 bases stayed unmatched. In germline, CDR1 is SGHTA, CDR2 FQGNSA. CDR3 bases: TGTGCCAGCAGCTTAGGACAGGGTATCTTCTACGAGCAGTACTTC. Translated: CASSLGQGIFYEQYF. Combining the CDR3 with reference TRBV7-2 and TRBJ2-7 gives the whole variable domain GAGVSQSPSNKVTEKGKDVELRCDPISGHTALYWYRQSLGQGLEFLIYFQGNSAPDKSGLPSDRFSAERTGGSVSTLTIQRTQQEDSAVYLCASSLGQGIFYEQYFGPGTRLTVT.

CDR3 DNA sequence: TGCAGCGCACGACCAGGGGGAGATACGCAGTATTTT. Translation gives CSARPGGDTQYF. The V gene is TRBV29-1, the J gene TRBJ2-3; TRBD1 matches 7 bases. The germline gives CDR1 SQVTM, CDR2 ANQGSEA. The CDR3 runs to 12 residues. After removal of 7 bases from V and 5 bases from J, the junction contained 6 bases not matched to a gene.

This chain joins TRBV29-1 and TRBJ2-6; no clear D. Per the germline V gene, CDR1 is SQVTM and CDR2 is ANQGSEA. V was shortened by 1 base and J by 0 bases, with 4 bases between the two germline ends. The CDR3 has 14 amino acids. The CDR3 DNA reads as TGCAGCGTTGAAGTCGGCTCTGGGGCCAACGTCCTGACTTTC. This gives the protein CSVEVGSGANVLTF.

This clone occurred a few times. The chain couples TRBV6-4 to TRBJ1-5, with no clear D. Germline lookup yields CDR1 MRHNA and CDR2 SNTAGT. This CDR3 is 13 amino acids long. V was trimmed by 5 bases and J by 4 bases, leaving 9 bases between them. CDR3 amino acids: CASSYDGNQPQHF. CDR3 bases: TGTGCCAGCAGTTATGATGGTAATCAGCCCCAGCATTTT.

The J gene is TRBJ1-6, the V gene TRBV28, with D tentatively TRBD1 (6 bases). From germline, CDR1 is MDHEN and CDR2 SYDVKM. Deletions cut 8 bases from V and 4 bases from J, with 12 bases between. The CDR3 is made up of 14 amino acids. CDR3 DNA: TGTGCCAGCGATGGGGGCCCTTATAATTCACCCCTCCACTTT. Protein: CASDGGPYNSPLHF. Variable domain in full (rest from reference TRBV28 and TRBJ1-6): DVKVTQSSRYLVKRTGEKVFLECVQDMDHENMFWYRQDPGLGLRLIYFSYDVKMKEKGDIPEGYSVSREKKERFSLILESASTNQTSMYLCASDGGPYNSPLHFGNGTRLTVT.

V is TRBV28 and J is TRBJ1-6; D is unresolved. Trimming shortened V by 5 bases and J by 6 bases, and 8 bases separated the two germline ends. The CDR3 runs to 13 residues. Per germline, CDR1 MDHEN and CDR2 SYDVKM. CDR3 sequence: CASSDRINSPLHF. The CDR3 region has the DNA TGTGCCAGCAGTGATCGAATTAATTCACCCCTCCACTTT.

The rearrangement joins TRBV5-1 to TRBJ2-7; TRBD2 is a possible D gene (6 bases). Germline V gene sequence: CDR1 SGHRS, CDR2 YFSETQ. The CDR3 contains 15 residues. Deletions cut 4 bases from V and 3 bases from J, with 17 bases between. The CDR3 DNA sequence: TGCGCCAGCAGCCAAGGGGTCGGGGGTTTCTACGAGCAGTACTTC. Encoded protein: CASSQGVGGFYEQYF. The whole variable domain, remainder taken from reference TRBV5-1 and TRBJ2-7, is KAGVTQTPRYLIKTRGQQVTLSCSPISGHRSVSWYQQTPGQGLQFLFEYFSETQRNKGNFPGRFSGRQFSNSRSEMNVSTLELGDSALYLCASSQGVGGFYEQYFGPGTRLTVT.

CDR3 in DNA: TGTGCCAGCAGCGCTACCTTTGGCGAAAAACTGTTTTTT. Amino acids: CASSATFGEKLFF. The chain combines TRBV7-2 with TRBJ1-4; D not resolved. V was shortened by 5 bases and J by 8 bases, with 12 bases between the two germline ends. There are 13 residues in the CDR3. The germline V gene has CDR1 SGHTA and CDR2 FQGNSA.

The chain has TRBV6-1 and TRBJ1-5; 11 bases fit TRBD1. Trimming took 8 bases from V and 3 from J; bases not matched to a gene: 3. CDR3 length: 14 residues. Germline V lookup: CDR1 MNHNS, CDR2 SASEGT. The DNA of the CDR3 is TGTGCCAGCCTTGGACAGGGGGCCAATCAGCCCCAGCATTTT. Translation: CASLGQGANQPQHF.

The rearrangement links TRBV5-6 to TRBJ1-2; 7 positions match TRBD1. The V segment lost 1 base and the J segment 3 bases; nucleotides outside the gene matches: 3. The CDR3 has 14 residues. CDR1 SGHDT and CDR2 YYEEEE come from the germline V gene. CDR3 coding DNA: TGTGCCAGCAGCTTGAGGGACAGCTACTATGGCTACACCTTC. This gives the protein CASSLRDSYYGYTF.

V is TRBV7-2 and J is TRBJ2-3; no clear D gene. This CDR3 has 15 residues. CDR1 is SGHTA and CDR2 is FQGNSA in the germline V gene. Trimming took 5 bases from V and 0 from J, leaving 12 bases between them. CDR3 coding DNA: TGTGCCAGCAGCCCCCAGATCTCTAGCACAGATACGCAGTATTTT. It translates to CASSPQISSTDTQYF. Filled out from reference TRBV7-2 and TRBJ2-3, the complete variable domain reads GAGVSQSPSNKVTEKGKDVELRCDPISGHTALYWYRQSLGQGLEFLIYFQGNSAPDKSGLPSDRFSAERTGGSVSTLTIQRTQQEDSAVYLCASSPQISSTDTQYFGPGTRLTVL.

The V and J genes are TRBV19 and TRBJ2-1; 10 bases align to TRBD1. Germline trimming cut 10 bases from V and 6 bases from J; bases unmatched to any gene: 9. CDR1 and CDR2 (germline): LNHDA, SQIVND (reference sequence). The CDR3 consists of 14 residues. Here the CDR3 DNA reads TGTGCCACTAAGCGGGACAGGGGCGGCAATGAGCAGTTCTTC. Amino acid sequence: CATKRDRGGNEQFF. The variable domain in full, with the rest retrieved from reference TRBV19 and TRBJ2-1, is DGGITQSPKYLFRKEGQNVTLSCEQNLNHDAMYWYRQDPGQGLRLIYYSQIVNDFQKGDIAEGYSVSREKKESFPLTVTSAQKNPTAFYLCATKRDRGGNEQFFGPGTRLTVL.

The chain couples TRBV19 to TRBJ1-2; 7 bases map to TRBD1. V shed 4 bases, J shed 4 bases, and the junction held 6 bases outside the gene matches. CDR3 length: 14 residues. Looked up from germline, CDR1 is LNHDA and CDR2 is SQIVND (reference sequence). The CDR3 protein is CASSTRQGSYGYTF. In DNA form, the CDR3 reads TGTGCCAGTAGTACAAGACAGGGAAGCTATGGCTACACCTTC.

V gene TRBV7-9 combines with J gene TRBJ1-2; tentatively, D is TRBD1 (5 bases). Germline values: CDR1 SEHNR, CDR2 FQNEAQ (reference sequence). The CDR3 is 16 residues long. The V end lost 1 base, the J end lost 6 bases, and 18 bases lay between the germline ends. The CDR3, as DNA: TGTGCCAGCAGCTTAGTTCCCCGCGGGGGGATTGATGGCTACACCTTC. Translation: CASSLVPRGGIDGYTF.

The chain combines TRBV5-8 with TRBJ1-1; D unresolved. Germline V gene lookup returns CDR1 SGHTS and CDR2 YDEGEE. The CDR3 is made up of 14 amino acids. Trimming cost V 4 bases and J 11 bases, with 21 bases left between them. In nucleotides, the CDR3 is TGTGCCAGCAGCCTACGAACTTCAAGAGGGAATGCTTTCTTT. Translation gives CASSLRTSRGNAFF. The variable domain in full, completed from reference TRBV5-8 and TRBJ1-1, reads EAGVTQSPTHLIKTRGQQATLRCSPISGHTSVYWYQQALGLGLQFLLWYDEGEERNRGNFPPRFSGRQFPNYSSELNVNALELEDSALYLCASSLRTSRGNAFFGQGTRLTVV.

This chain joins TRBV5-1 and TRBJ2-1, with TRBD1 matching over 7 bases. Germline CDR1 is SGHRS and CDR2 is YFSETQ. The CDR3 length is 15 residues. The ends lost 2 bases at V and 0 bases at J; junction bases unmatched: 2. CDR3 residues: CASSLYRGSYNEQFF. DNA of the CDR3: TGCGCCAGCAGCTTATACAGGGGCTCCTACAATGAGCAGTTCTTC.

V is TRBV5-1 and J is TRBJ2-3, with 9 bases aligning to TRBD1. This CDR3 has 16 amino acids. J gave up 2 bases and V 2 bases, and 6 bases lay outside the gene matches. Per germline, CDR1 SGHRS and CDR2 YFSETQ. The CDR3 DNA reads as TGCGCCAGCAGCTTCTCCGGGACAGGGCCCACAGATACGCAGTATTTT. Encoded protein: CASSFSGTGPTDTQYF.

For this clone: A read error is possible here, since a much larger clone lies one base away. V is TRBV5-1 and J is TRBJ1-2, with unresolved D. The V end was cut by 0 bases, the J end by 4 bases, with 16 bases between. Looked up from germline, CDR1 is SGHRS and CDR2 is YFSETQ. This CDR3 has 16 amino acids. The CDR3 sequence is CASSLEYGAGSYGYTF. CDR3 sequence (DNA): TGCGCCAGCAGCTTGGAATATGGCGCTGGGAGCTATGGCTACACCTTC.

This chain uses TRBV12-5 with TRBJ2-4; TRBD2 aligns across 11 bases. The length of the CDR3 is 17 residues. The germline V gene has CDR1 LGHNT and CDR2 FRNRAP. The V and J ends lost 0 bases and 5 bases, in that order; junction bases with no gene match: 6. The CDR3 reads CASGLVSSGGMENIQYF. The DNA of the CDR3 is TGTGCTAGTGGTTTGGTATCTAGCGGGGGGATGGAAAACATTCAGTACTTC.

This rearrangement joins TRBV11-3 to TRBJ2-6, with D unclear. CDR3 size: 14 residues. The germline V gene has CDR1 SGHNT and CDR2 YENEEA. The V and J ends lost 5 bases and 0 bases respectively, with 5 bases between them. The CDR3, as DNA: TGTGCCAGCAGCATACTCTCTGGGGCCAACGTCCTGACTTTC. The encoded protein is CASSILSGANVLTF.

This clone was observed a single time. The V call is TRBV7-3, the J call TRBJ1-1; D gene uncertain. This CDR3 has 14 residues. The germline gives CDR1 SGHTA, CDR2 FQGTGA. The germline V and J ends were trimmed by 0 bases and 2 bases, with 7 bases remaining between them. The CDR3 DNA reads TGTGCCAGCAGCTTAACCGGCCCAAACACTGAAGCTTTCTTT. It translates to CASSLTGPNTEAFF.

The rearrangement joins TRBV5-1 to TRBJ2-1, with D tentatively TRBD2 (6 bases). The V gene's germline CDR1 is SGHRS and CDR2 YFSETQ. The CDR3 has 15 amino acids. Trimming left V 2 bases short and J 6 bases short, with 15 bases between. CDR3 amino acids: CASSFGDWRGNEQFF. DNA for the CDR3: TGCGCCAGCAGCTTTGGGGACTGGCGGGGCAATGAGCAGTTCTTC.